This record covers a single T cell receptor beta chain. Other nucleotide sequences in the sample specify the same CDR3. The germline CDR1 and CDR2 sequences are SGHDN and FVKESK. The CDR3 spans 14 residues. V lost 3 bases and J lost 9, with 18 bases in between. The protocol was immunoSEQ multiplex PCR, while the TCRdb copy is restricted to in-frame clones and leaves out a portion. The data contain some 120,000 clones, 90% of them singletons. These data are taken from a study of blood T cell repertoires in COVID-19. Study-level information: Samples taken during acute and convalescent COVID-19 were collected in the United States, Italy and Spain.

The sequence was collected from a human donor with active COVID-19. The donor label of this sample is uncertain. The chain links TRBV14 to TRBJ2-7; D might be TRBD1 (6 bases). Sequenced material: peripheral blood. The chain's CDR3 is CASSQDWTENVQYF. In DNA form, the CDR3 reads TGTGCCAGCAGCCAGGATTGGACAGAGAACGTGCAGTACTTC. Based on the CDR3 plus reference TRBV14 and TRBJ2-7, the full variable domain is EAGVTQFPSHSVIEKGQTVTLRCDPISGHDNLYWYRRVMGKEIKFLLHFVKESKQDESGMPNNRFLAERTGGTYSTLKVQPAELEDSGVYFCASSQDWTENVQYFGPGTRLTVT.